This TCR beta chain appears in the sequencing data of a study of shared clonotypes between healthy human individuals. Overall study findings and caveats: The study generally estimated greater richness for naive than memory subsets. All-four-donor shared clonotypes had higher generation probabilities than non-shared clonotypes did.

Per the germline V gene, CDR1 is SGDLS and CDR2 is YYNGEE. This CDR3 is 19 amino acids long. V was pared by 4 bases and J by 0 bases, with 20 bases between. Turning to this clone: Its specificity is not known.

Only CD45RO-negative cells positively selected for CCR7 counted as naive CD8 cells, so terminally differentiated effector memory CD45RA+ cells were excluded. This table comes from immunoSEQ multiplex PCR, and its TCRdb copy is limited to in-frame clones, with some not included. The sample shows approximately 600,000 clones, approximately 95% of them seen only once. Sequencing used naive CD8+ T cells sorted from blood. The V and J genes are TRBV9 and TRBJ2-6; TRBD1 might be the D (6 bases). This sequence originates from a woman aged 30 to 39 in good health. The CDR3 spells CASSLWQGSSSSGANVLTF. For the CDR3, the DNA is TGTGCCAGCAGCCTCTGGCAGGGGAGTTCAAGCTCTGGGGCCAACGTCCTGACTTTC.